These T cell receptor beta chains were read from a single sample in a study of PD-1 blockade in mismatch repair-deficient tumors. Assay: immunoSEQ multiplex PCR; the TCRdb copy retains only in-frame clones and omits some. Of roughly 53,000 clones listed, 78% are singletons. Source: peripheral blood, taken 4 weeks after starting pembrolizumab. These receptor sequences come from an adult with mismatch repair-deficient cancer. Both conserved end residues are part of each CDR3. D genes are given only for firm matches. Clone size is shown for a subset of rows, as once, few, many or a class of expanded clone.

>TRBV5-4|-|TRBD2|TRBJ2-1
TGTGCCAGCAGCGGGGGAGGGAGAGGTTTATTCAATGAGCAGTTCTTC
CASSGGGRGLFNEQFF
>TRBV7-8|-|-|TRBJ2-3
TGTGCCAGCAGCTCCACCGGTGGGAGCAACACAGATACGCAGTATTTT
CASSSTGGSNTDTQYF
>TRBV9|once|-|TRBJ2-3
TGTGCCAGCAGCGTAGTAGACAGGCCTTCCACAGATACGCAGTATTTT
CASSVVDRPSTDTQYF
>TRBV2|-|TRBD1|TRBJ1-1
TGTGCCAGCAGTGGGGACAGGGGAGCTGAAGCTTTCTTT
CASSGDRGAEAFF
>TRBV4-2|few|TRBD2|TRBJ2-5
TGTGCCAGCAGCCAAGACAACGACGGGTGGACTAGCGGGAGGGAGACCCAGTACTTC
CASSQDNDGWTSGRETQYF
>TRBV9|-|-|TRBJ2-2
TGTGCCAGCAGCGTACGAAATCGGGAGTTTAACACCGGGGAGCTGTTTTTT
CASSVRNREFNTGELFF
>TRBV11-2|-|-|TRBJ2-5
TGTGCCAGCAGATCTCGGGGGATTGGGCAAGAGACCCAGTACTTC
CASRSRGIGQETQYF
>TRBV6-5|-|-|TRBJ2-7
TGTGCCAGCAAATTCCAGGGGGGAAGCTCCTACGAGCAGTACTTC
CASKFQGGSSYEQYF
>TRBV6-1|-|-|TRBJ2-7
TGTGCCAGCAGTGAATCCTACGAGCAGTACTTC
CASSESYEQYF
>TRBV5-4|-|TRBD1|TRBJ2-2
TGTGCCAGCAGCTTCGACAGGGGGATGGGCGGGGAGCTGTTTTTT
CASSFDRGMGGELFF
>TRBV5-1|-|-|TRBJ2-7
TGCGCCAGCAGCTTCTCGGACAGTCAGGGGGGCTCCTACGAGCAGTACTTC
CASSFSDSQGGSYEQYF
>TRBV7-3|once|TRBD2|TRBJ2-1
TGTGCCAGCAGCTTCAGCGGGAGTTCCTACAATGAGCAGTTCTTC
CASSFSGSSYNEQFF
>TRBV4-1|-|TRBD1|TRBJ1-4
TGCGCCAGCAGCTACGGGGACAGGGATAATGAAAAACTGTTTTTT
CASSYGDRDNEKLFF
>TRBV5-4|-|TRBD2|TRBJ2-7
TGTGCCAGCAGCCCCCCCAGCGGGGCCTACGAGCAGTACTTC
CASSPPSGAYEQYF
>TRBV5-6|-|TRBD1|TRBJ2-1
TGTGCCAGCAGCTTGGGGACAGGGGGCTACAATGAGCAGTTCTTC
CASSLGTGGYNEQFF
>TRBV30|-|-|TRBJ2-2
TGTGCCTGGAGTGTACGGCTTTTCGGGGAAGGCGGGGAGCTGTTTTTT
CAWSVRLFGEGGELFF
>TRBV15|once|-|TRBJ2-1
TGTGCCACCAGCAGAGATCCCCCGGGGGCGGGGAATGAGCAGTTCTTC
CATSRDPPGAGNEQFF
>TRBV11-1|-|-|TRBJ1-5
TGTGCCAGCAGCGCAGGTTACAATCAGCCCCAGCATTTT
CASSAGYNQPQHF
>TRBV2|-|-|TRBJ2-7
TGTGCCAGCAGCGTCCGACAGGAAACAAAGCAGTACTTC
CASSVRQETKQYF
>TRBV5-5|-|-|TRBJ1-1
TGTGCCAGCAGCTTGAGTTACGCCACTGAAGCTTTCTTT
CASSLSYATEAFF
>TRBV6-5|-|TRBD2|TRBJ2-5
TGTGCCAGCAGCACGGGACTAGCGACCCAAGAGACCCAGTACTTC
CASSTGLATQETQYF
>TRBV27|few|TRBD1|TRBJ1-2
TGTGCCAGCAGTGTACAGGGGCAGGGCTATGGCTACACCTTC
CASSVQGQGYGYTF
>TRBV7-7|-|-|TRBJ2-5
TGTGCTAGCAGCTTAGTGACGGGAGATTCAGAGACCCAGTACTTC
CASSLVTGDSETQYF
>TRBV5-1|-|-|TRBJ2-1
TGCGCCAGCAGCCCTCGGGCTTTGTTAGCGGCAACTTCCTACAATGAGCAGTTCTTC
CASSPRALLAATSYNEQFF
>TRBV4-2|-|TRBD2|TRBJ2-2
TGTGCCAGCAGCCAAGGTTGGCTAGCGGGATACACCGGGGAGCTGTTTTTT
CASSQGWLAGYTGELFF
>TRBV6-1|-|-|TRBJ1-2
TGTGCCAGCAGTGAAGACGGCAGCGGAGGGTATGGCTACACCTTC
CASSEDGSGGYGYTF
>TRBV29-1|-|-|TRBJ2-7
TGCAGCGTTGTGAAGGACACCAACATATACGAGCAGTACTTC
CSVVKDTNIYEQYF
>TRBV6-5|few|-|TRBJ1-2
TGTGCCAGCGGCTCGGGACGGAACTATGGCTACACCTTC
CASGSGRNYGYTF
>TRBV7-8|-|-|TRBJ1-1
TGTGCCAGCAGCTTAAGGGAGGGTTTTGTTGAAGCTTTCTTT
CASSLREGFVEAFF
>TRBV5-4|-|-|TRBJ2-7
TGTGCCAGCAGAACAGACACCGCAGCCTCCTACGAGCAGTACTTC
CASRTDTAASYEQYF